This record concerns one T cell receptor beta chain sequence. These data come from a study of blood T cell repertoires in COVID-19. Study-wide background: COVID-19 samples from acute and convalescent phases originated in the United States, Italy and Spain.

The ends were cut back, 4 bases at V and 2 bases at J, with 7 bases in the middle. The CDR3 totals 13 residues. Germline CDR1 SGHRS, CDR2 YFSETQ. The study recruited people aged roughly 18 to 100 years across 24 US areas. All recovered Cohort 3 donors got two negative PCRs, got clearance, or saw symptom resolution. Original processing methods: Amplified reference gene primers provided the basis for estimating nucleated cell counts. The table came from immunoSEQ multiplex PCR; TCRdb's copy has only in-frame clones and leaves some out. V and J calls and clone size are given by that table; D and trimming were obtained from the DNA. Among over 150,000 clones listed, roughly 87% were seen once.

Specimen: PBMCs or T cells enriched from blood (not recorded which). The chain has TRBV5-1 and TRBJ1-5; D uncertain. The sequence was collected from a woman between 50 and 59 years old who had recovered from COVID-19. The CDR3 region is CASSAEGNQPQHF. CDR3 in DNA: TGCGCCAGCAGCGCAGAAGGCAATCAGCCCCAGCATTTT.